The rows below give T cell receptor beta chains drawn from one sample of a study of beta chain features in type 1 diabetes. The method was immunoSEQ multiplex PCR; TCRdb's version includes in-frame clones alone and lacks a portion of them. The sample lists over 700,000 clones, roughly 16% occurring once. Sequences were obtained from naive CD4+ T cells from blood. The receptors were gathered from a woman aged 18-30 years in good health. Both conserved end residues are part of each CDR3. A D gene is named only where the DNA matches it firmly. Expanded clones get a size class; other rows say once, few or many, or leave the size out.

D: NA; J: TRBJ2-6; length: 15; V: TRBV9; size: NA; DNA: TGTGCCAGCAGCGTAGCCCGCTCTGGGGCCAACGTCCTGACTTTC; CDR3: CASSVARSGANVLTF
D: NA; J: TRBJ1-1; length: 10; V: TRBV28; size: few; DNA: TGTGCCAGCAGTGGTGAAGGGGCTTTCTTT; CDR3: CASSGEGAFF
D: NA; J: TRBJ2-1; length: 13; V: TRBV2; size: once; DNA: TGTGCCAGCAGCGTGGAAAAGAGAAATGAGCAGTTCTTC; CDR3: CASSVEKRNEQFF
D: TRBD2; J: TRBJ2-2; length: 13; V: TRBV29-1; size: NA; DNA: TGCAGCGTTGTTCGGGAGGGGGCCGGGGAGCTGTTTTTT; CDR3: CSVVREGAGELFF
D: TRBD2; J: TRBJ2-7; length: 14; V: TRBV10-3; size: NA; DNA: TGTGCCATCAGGGGGGCTAGCGGGAGTTACGAGCAGTACTTC; CDR3: CAIRGASGSYEQYF
D: NA; J: TRBJ2-1; length: 16; V: TRBV18; size: NA; DNA: TGTGCCAGCTCACCACTTAGCCCCACAAAATACAATGAGCAGTTCTTC; CDR3: CASSPLSPTKYNEQFF
D: TRBD2; J: TRBJ2-7; length: 18; V: TRBV18; size: NA; DNA: TGTGCCAGCTACGCATTCACCTCCACTAGCGGGAGGGTATACGAGCAGTACTTC; CDR3: CASYAFTSTSGRVYEQYF
D: NA; J: TRBJ2-1; length: 17; V: TRBV21-1; size: few; DNA: TGTGCCAGCAGCAAATCGGGACTAGCGGGAGTAGGCAATGAGCAGTTCTTC; CDR3: CASSKSGLAGVGNEQFF
D: TRBD2; J: TRBJ2-2; length: 15; V: TRBV5-1; size: NA; DNA: TGCGCCAGCAGCTTGTTAGCGGGAGCCACCGGGGAGCTGTTTTTT; CDR3: CASSLLAGATGELFF
D: NA; J: TRBJ2-2; length: 15; V: TRBV19; size: NA; DNA: TGTGCCAGTAGTATTTGGGAAACGAACACCGGGGAGCTGTTTTTT; CDR3: CASSIWETNTGELFF
D: TRBD2; J: TRBJ2-7; length: 15; V: TRBV4-3; size: NA; DNA: TGCGCCAGCAGCCAAGAGCCTAGCGGGACCCACGAGCAGTACTTC; CDR3: CASSQEPSGTHEQYF
D: TRBD1; J: TRBJ2-7; length: 15; V: TRBV9; size: few; DNA: TGTGCCAGCAGCGCAGAAGGGGGCCCGATTGACGAGCAGTACTTC; CDR3: CASSAEGGPIDEQYF
D: NA; J: TRBJ2-3; length: 14; V: TRBV5-1; size: few; DNA: TGCGCCAGCATGATCCCCGACAGTCCAGATACGCAGTATTTT; CDR3: CASMIPDSPDTQYF
D: NA; J: TRBJ2-1; length: 16; V: TRBV5-8; size: few; DNA: TGTGCCAGCAGCTTGGATTTGGCTAGAACCTACAATGAGCAGTTCTTC; CDR3: CASSLDLARTYNEQFF
D: NA; J: TRBJ2-6; length: 15; V: TRBV19; size: NA; DNA: TGTGCCAGTAAGTTAACGAACTCTGGGGCCAACGTCCTGACTTTC; CDR3: CASKLTNSGANVLTF